The next 24 T cell receptor beta chains were all read from a single sample in a study of OX40 agonist ivuxolimab in advanced cancers. Sequencing was performed with immunoSEQ multiplex PCR; in TCRdb, only in-frame clones are kept and a portion is missing. This sample carries just over 35,000 clones, about four fifths of them seen once, and the ten largest clones take around a sixth. The sample here was CD4+ or CD8+ T cells sorted from blood, taken in a trial of the OX40 agonist ivuxolimab. The source is an adult with an advanced solid tumor such as melanoma, head and neck, liver or kidney cancer.

V usage is TRBV6-5 and J usage is TRBJ1-6, with 9 bases that match TRBD1. The V segment lost 0 bases and the J segment 9 bases; nucleotides outside the gene matches: 3. This CDR3 contains 15 residues. CDR1 MNHEY and CDR2 SVGAGI come from the germline V gene. DNA for the CDR3: TGTGCCAGCAGTTACTCGGGGACAGGGCGTTCACCCCTCCACTTT. Encoded protein: CASSYSGTGRSPLHF.

This chain connects TRBV19 to TRBJ1-4, with 7 positions matching TRBD1. Losses at the gene ends were 0 bases for V and 4 bases for J; bases not matched to a gene: 5. Germline lookup yields CDR1 LNHDA and CDR2 SQIVND (reference sequence). The CDR3 covers 16 residues. The CDR3 region has the DNA TGTGCCAGTAGTATAGAAGGAACAGGGGATAATGAAAAACTGTTTTTT. Residues: CASSIEGTGDNEKLFF.

This clone has a handful of counts. The rearrangement links TRBV7-8 to TRBJ2-1, with TRBD2 matching 11 bases. With 8 bases clipped from V and 8 bases from J, the junction kept 14 bases outside the gene matches. The CDR3 consists of 16 residues. Germline V gives CDR1 SGHVS, CDR2 FQNEAQ. The CDR3 nucleotides are TGTGCCAGCGGCCCCCCAGCGGGACTAGCGGCCCATGAGCAGTTCTTC. The encoded protein is CASGPPAGLAAHEQFF.

V and J are TRBV28 and TRBJ2-4; D could derive from TRBD1 or TRBD2 (5 bases each). V was cut by 3 bases and J by 6 bases, with 9 bases left in between. This CDR3 spans 13 amino acids. Germline CDR1 is MDHEN and CDR2 is SYDVKM. This chain's CDR3 is CASSFMGPNIQYF. The CDR3 DNA is TGTGCCAGCAGTTTCATGGGACCAAACATTCAGTACTTC.

In its sample, this clone was seen a few times. The rearrangement joins TRBV7-9 to TRBJ2-3; D is uncertain. This CDR3 has 16 residues. In germline, CDR1 is SEHNR, CDR2 FQNEAQ (reference sequence). V lost 5 bases and J lost 2, with 17 bases in between. The CDR3: CASSGRERVYTDTQYF. The CDR3, as DNA: TGTGCCAGCAGCGGCCGAGAACGCGTTTACACAGATACGCAGTATTTT.

A single count supports this clone. At one boundary the junction diverges from the germline segment, which might be a read error. This CDR3 is also generated by other DNA sequences in the sample. The CDR3 reads CASRAAGIGYEQYF. CDR3 nucleotides: TGTGCCAGCAGGGCGGCGGGAATCGGGTACGAACAGTACTTC. The V gene is TRBV28, the J gene TRBJ2-7; a possible D gene is TRBD2 (6 bases). This CDR3 contains 14 residues. Germline V CDR1 and CDR2: MDHEN, SYDVKM.

The V gene is TRBV4-1, the J gene TRBJ2-7, with 8 positions matching TRBD2. The CDR3 has 14 residues. Per the germline V gene, CDR1 is MGHRA and CDR2 is YSYEKL. V shed 4 bases and J 4 bases; nucleotides not matched to a gene: 6. CDR3 sequence reads: CASSLGSGAYEQYF. CDR3 in DNA: TGCGCCAGCAGCCTTGGTAGCGGGGCTTACGAGCAGTACTTC.

This chain joins TRBV9 and TRBJ1-3; D not certain. V was shortened by 0 bases and J by 4 bases, with 8 bases between the two germline ends. This CDR3 has 14 residues. In germline, CDR1 is SGDLS, CDR2 YYNGEE. The chain's CDR3 is CASSVGDYGNTIYF. The CDR3 nucleotides are TGTGCCAGCAGCGTAGGGGATTACGGAAACACCATATATTTT.

This chain connects TRBV2 to TRBJ1-1; TRBD1 matches 9 bases. Germline loops: CDR1 SNHLY, CDR2 FYNNEI. The CDR3 sequence is 14 residues long. Trimming removed 5 bases from V and 5 bases from J; junction bases left unmatched: 6. The CDR3 protein is CASSPDRGWTEAFF. The CDR3 bases are TGTGCCAGCAGTCCCGACAGGGGGTGGACTGAAGCTTTCTTT.

Ten or more counts support this clone. The chain combines TRBV6-1 with TRBJ1-2; D gene ambiguous. V lost 1 base, J lost 1 base, and 10 bases lay in between. This CDR3 is 15 amino acids long. CDR1 MNHNS and CDR2 SASEGT come from the germline V gene. The CDR3 loop is CASSEGVILNYGYTF. The CDR3 bases are TGTGCCAGCAGTGAAGGGGTGATACTTAACTATGGCTACACCTTC.

This rearrangement joins TRBV27 to TRBJ2-1; no reliable D call. V dropped 6 bases and J dropped 12 bases, with 18 bases sitting between them. The CDR3 has 13 residues. Germline loops: CDR1 MNHEY, CDR2 SMNVEV (reference sequence). Here the CDR3 reads CASSLNHRLGQFF. CDR3 sequence (DNA): TGTGCCAGCAGCCTGAACCACCGCTTGGGGCAGTTCTTC.

The V gene is TRBV6-5, the J gene TRBJ1-2, with unresolved D. Trimming removed 0 bases from V and 3 bases from J, with 8 bases in between. Per germline, CDR1 MNHEY and CDR2 SVGAGI. The length of the CDR3 is 14 residues. The CDR3 loop is CASSYSTQHYGYTF. In DNA, the CDR3 is TGTGCCAGCAGTTACTCGACCCAACACTATGGCTACACCTTC.

This clone rates as medium-sized (0.01 to 0.1%). The gene calls are TRBV6-4 and TRBJ2-2; 7 nucleotides agree with TRBD1. The V gene end was trimmed by 6 bases and the J gene end by 5 bases; junction bases not matched to a gene: 9. The CDR3 is 15 residues long. Germline CDR1 and CDR2: MRHNA and SNTAGT. CDR3: CASSDGQDLTGELFF. Here the CDR3 DNA reads TGTGCCAGCAGCGATGGACAGGATCTAACCGGGGAGCTGTTTTTT.

J is TRBJ2-1 and V is TRBV7-9; 8 nucleotides align to TRBD2. The germline V gene has CDR1 SEHNR and CDR2 FQNEAQ (reference sequence). The ends lost 5 bases at V and 7 bases at J; junction bases unmatched: 10. The CDR3 runs 15 residues. The CDR3 loop is CASSELAETRNEQFF. CDR3 coding DNA: TGTGCCAGCAGCGAACTAGCGGAGACGCGGAATGAGCAGTTCTTC.

The rearrangement joins TRBV5-1 to TRBJ1-3; 10 bases are a match to TRBD1. Germline values: CDR1 SGHRS, CDR2 YFSETQ. With V trimmed by 3 bases and J by 2 bases, 2 bases remained unmatched. The CDR3 loop spans 15 amino acids. The CDR3 DNA reads as TGCGCCAGCAGCTCCGACAGGGGGCCTGGAAACACCATATATTTT. Translated, it gives CASSSDRGPGNTIYF.

The chain recombines TRBV11-2 with TRBJ2-5; tentatively, D is TRBD2 (6 bases). The closer fit of TRBJ2-7 to the DNA end suggests the J call may be wrong. CDR1 SGHAT and CDR2 FQNNGV come from the germline V gene. This CDR3 is 14 amino acids long. The DNA of the CDR3 is TGTGCCAGCAGCCCCCCCGGCGGGATAGACGAGCAGTACTTC. This codes for CASSPPGGIDEQYF.

This clone is a singleton in its sample. The chain joins TRBV4-1 to TRBJ1-2; D unclear. The CDR3 has 16 residues. Germline V gene lookup returns CDR1 MGHRA and CDR2 YSYEKL. V was cut by 1 base and J by 6 bases, with 18 bases left in between. In nucleotides, the CDR3 is TGCGCCAGCAGCCAAGTAGGCGGTATACCTCGGGATGGCTACACCTTC. It encodes CASSQVGGIPRDGYTF.

This clone ranks as medium-sized. This chain links TRBV11-2 with TRBJ1-1; D may be TRBD1 (6 bases). CDR1 and CDR2 (germline): SGHAT, FQNNGV. CDR3 length: 15 amino acids. Between the trimmed V and J ends, which lost 4 bases and 3 bases, there was a span of 15 bases. The CDR3 bases are TGTGCCAGCAGCTCCCCCGGGGGGGCTGACACTGAAGCTTTCTTT. It codes for CASSSPGGADTEAFF. Full variable domain (outside the CDR3, taken from reference TRBV11-2 and TRBJ1-1): EAGVAQSPRYKIIEKRQSVAFWCNPISGHATLYWYQQILGQGPKLLIQFQNNGVVDDSQLPKDRFSAERLKGVDSTLKIQPAKLEDSAVYLCASSSPGGADTEAFFGQGTRLTVV.

This chain links TRBV27 with TRBJ2-4, with D maybe TRBD1 (6 bases). The CDR3 length is 15 residues. Germline CDR1 MNHEY, CDR2 SMNVEV (reference sequence). Trimming took 6 bases from V and 0 from J, leaving 12 bases between them. CDR3 nucleotide sequence: TGTGCCAGCAGCCGCAACAGGGTAGCCAAAAACATTCAGTACTTC. It is translated as CASSRNRVAKNIQYF.

This clone was recorded a few times. This sequence joins TRBV6-1 and TRBJ2-1; D call uncertain. V lost 2 bases and J lost 4, with 12 bases in between. Germline V lookup: CDR1 MNHNS, CDR2 SASEGT. The CDR3 consists of 15 residues. The CDR3 DNA reads TGTGCCAGCAGTGAAAGAGATTTAGATTACAATGAGCAGTTCTTC. Translated: CASSERDLDYNEQFF.

This clone turned up a few times. V is TRBV9 and J is TRBJ2-1; TRBD2 matches 12 bases. The CDR3 consists of 17 residues. V was clipped by 2 bases and J by 2 bases; unmatched bases: 5. Germline CDR1 is SGDLS and CDR2 is YYNGEE. CDR3 DNA: TGTGCCAGCAGCGTCACTAGCGGGGGGTGGGCCTACAATGAGCAGTTCTTC. Translation: CASSVTSGGWAYNEQFF.

Concerning this clone: Other DNA sequences in the same sample also yield this CDR3. The V gene is TRBV10-3, the J gene TRBJ2-7, with D perhaps assigned TRBD1 or TRBD2 (5 bases each). The V end was cut by 3 bases, the J end by 0 bases, with 9 bases between. The CDR3 length is 14 residues. Per the germline V gene, CDR1 is ENHRY and CDR2 is SYGVKD. CDR3 residues: CAISDAGTSYEQYF. CDR3 nucleotides: TGTGCCATCAGTGATGCCGGGACCTCCTACGAGCAGTACTTC.

The chain combines TRBV5-6 with TRBJ1-5; the D gene is possibly TRBD1 (5 bases). The CDR3 is 17 residues long. The V gene lost 0 bases and the J gene lost 0 bases, with 13 bases spanning the gap. CDR1 is SGHDT and CDR2 is YYEEEE in the germline V gene. In DNA form, the CDR3 reads TGTGCCAGCAGCTTGGGCGGGGCCCAATATAGCAATCAGCCCCAGCATTTT. It translates to CASSLGGAQYSNQPQHF.

This clone was found a few times. This rearrangement joins TRBV5-6 to TRBJ1-2; D not certain. This CDR3 contains 16 residues. V was clipped by 4 bases and J by 0 bases, with 16 bases between them. CDR1 and CDR2 (germline): SGHDT, YYEEEE. The CDR3 DNA reads TGTGCCAGCAGCGAACGTTTTGGCAGTCCTAACTATGGCTACACCTTC. Protein: CASSERFGSPNYGYTF.